Each of the 15 T cell receptor beta chains below was sequenced from the same sample in a study of T-cell memory formation after mild COVID-19. TCRdb reanalysed the 5' RACE reads using MiXCR and keeps one entry per CDR3 protein. Among about 440,000 distinct CDR3 sequences listed, around 20% were seen once. The sample consisted of PBMCs or a T cell subset sorted from them (not recorded which). These receptors were collected from an adult woman who had mild COVID-19 (a few samples of this study predate the infection). Cell type and time point are not known.

This clonotype was seen only once. The junction does not match germline at one end; this may be a read error. This chain connects TRBV7-3 to TRBJ1-4, with no clear D. The CDR3 runs 12 residues. Germline CDR1 is SGHTA and CDR2 is FQGTGA. The CDR3 reads CASSLTNEKLFF. DNA for the CDR3: TGTGCCAGCAGCCTAACTAATGAAAAACTGTTTTTT.

The chain carries TRBV12-3 or TRBV12-4 and TRBJ2-5; unclear D gene. This CDR3 has 13 residues. V lost 6 bases and J 1 base, leaving 9 bases between the germline ends. CDR3 DNA sequence: TGTGCCAGCAGCGACTTGATCCAAGAGACCCAGTACTTC. Protein: CASSDLIQETQYF.

The sample holds a few counts of this clonotype. The gene calls are TRBV7-9 and TRBJ1-1; no firm D call. V shed 4 bases and J shed 1 base, with 13 bases lying between them. The CDR3 is made up of 15 amino acids. Germline loops: CDR1 SEHNR, CDR2 FQNEAQ (reference sequence). The CDR3 loop reads CASSSTSRANTEAFF. The DNA for the CDR3 is TGTGCCAGCAGCTCCACATCAAGGGCGAACACTGAAGCTTTCTTT.

The chain combines TRBV5-4 with TRBJ2-3; D not certain. There are 16 residues in the CDR3. Per germline, CDR1 SGHNT and CDR2 YYREEE (reference sequence). V gave up 0 bases and J gave up 2 bases, with 13 bases separating them. CDR3 in DNA: TGTGCCAGCAGCTTGGGCGCCAGTCGAATCACAGATACGCAGTATTTT. Amino acid sequence: CASSLGASRITDTQYF.

V is TRBV7-9 and J is TRBJ2-1, with 12 bases lining up with TRBD2. Per the germline V gene, CDR1 is SEHNR and CDR2 is FQNEAQ (reference sequence). J was trimmed by 7 bases and V by 4 bases; bases with no gene match: 8. CDR3 length equals 16 residues. The CDR3 loop is CASSSPTSGSRNEQFF. The CDR3, as DNA: TGTGCCAGCAGCTCCCCGACTAGCGGGAGTCGGAATGAGCAGTTCTTC.

This clonotype was observed a handful of times. V and J are TRBV7-8 and TRBJ1-4, with D possibly being TRBD1 (5 bases). The CDR3 totals 15 residues. Trimming took 7 bases from V and 5 from J, leaving 17 bases between them. CDR1 is SGHVS and CDR2 is FQNEAQ in the germline V gene. The CDR3 region has the DNA TGTGCCAGCAATCGCCGGGGCAGCTACAATGAAAAACTGTTTTTT. Residues: CASNRRGSYNEKLFF.

The V call is TRBV7-9, the J call TRBJ1-1; no reliable D call. Germline CDR1 is SEHNR and CDR2 is FQNEAQ (reference sequence). V dropped 5 bases and J dropped 5 bases, with 12 bases sitting between them. The CDR3 length is 13 residues. CDR3 region: CASSHNRVTEAFF. The CDR3 nucleotides are TGTGCCAGCAGCCACAACCGGGTAACTGAAGCTTTCTTT.

This clonotype was detected only a few times. V is TRBV19 and J is TRBJ2-5, with 11 bases fitting TRBD2. The length of the CDR3 is 16 residues. With V trimmed by 2 bases and J by 4 bases, 6 bases remained unmatched. CDR1 is LNHDA, CDR2 SQIVND, per germline (reference sequence). The chain's CDR3 is CASSIIAGGPGETQYF. The CDR3 nucleotides are TGTGCCAGTAGTATAATAGCGGGAGGGCCGGGAGAGACCCAGTACTTC.

The chain recombines TRBV7-2 with TRBJ1-4; 7 bases match TRBD1. From germline, CDR1 is SGHTA and CDR2 FQGNSA. This CDR3 region has 15 residues. V shed 5 bases, J shed 0 bases, and the junction held 3 bases outside the gene matches. This CDR3 is CASSRQGATNEKLFF. CDR3 coding DNA: TGTGCCAGCAGCCGACAGGGTGCAACTAATGAAAAACTGTTTTTT.

The rearrangement uses TRBV7-9 and TRBJ2-7; possible D gene TRBD2, 5 bases. The CDR3 has 14 residues. The germline V gene encodes CDR1 SEHNR and CDR2 FQNEAQ (reference sequence). Trimming took 3 bases from V and 5 from J, leaving 14 bases between them. The CDR3, as DNA: TGTGCCAGCAGCTTTTTATTATCGGGGAACGAGCAGTACTTC. The encoded protein is CASSFLLSGNEQYF.

The chain employs TRBV5-1 and TRBJ1-1, with D possibly being TRBD1 (6 bases). The CDR3 runs 13 residues. The germline V and J ends were trimmed by 0 bases and 11 bases, with 14 bases remaining between them. Germline CDR1 is SGHRS and CDR2 is YFSETQ. CDR3 nucleotide sequence: TGCGCCAGCAGCTTGGCCGGGGGGGCCGAGGCTTTCTTT. Translated, it gives CASSLAGGAEAFF.

The chain combines TRBV6-5 with TRBJ1-2, with D hard to call. The CDR3 runs to 14 residues. Germline values: CDR1 MNHEY, CDR2 SVGAGI. V was trimmed by 8 bases and J by 4 bases, leaving 17 bases between them. The CDR3, as DNA: TGTGCCAGCCGACCGGGAGGGCCGGCCTATGGCTACACCTTC. Its protein is CASRPGGPAYGYTF.

This clonotype was seen once. This chain connects TRBV4-1 to TRBJ1-5; D is unclear. Trimming removed 4 bases at V and 3 bases at J, with 19 bases between. Germline lookup yields CDR1 MGHRA and CDR2 YSYEKL. This CDR3 is 17 amino acids long. This CDR3 is CASSPALAAVSNQPQHF. Here the CDR3 DNA reads TGCGCCAGCAGCCCGGCGCTGGCAGCCGTATCCAATCAGCCCCAGCATTTT.

This sequence joins TRBV10-2 and TRBJ1-1; no firm D call. V shed 2 bases and J shed 5 bases, with 9 bases lying between them. Germline CDR1 WSHSY, CDR2 SAAADI. The CDR3 is made up of 13 amino acids. The CDR3 is CASSEGVRTEAFF. DNA of the CDR3: TGCGCCAGCAGTGAGGGGGTACGTACTGAAGCTTTCTTT.

This clonotype turned up a few times. The chain couples TRBV11-2 to TRBJ1-1; a weak D match, TRBD1 (5 bases). Trimming took 5 bases from V and 4 from J, leaving 20 bases between them. Germline CDR1 reads SGHAT; CDR2 reads FQNNGV. The CDR3 extends over 16 amino acids. The CDR3 nucleotides are TGTGCCAGCAGCCCCGAGATCGGGGCCGGAGGCACTGAAGCTTTCTTT. It encodes CASSPEIGAGGTEAFF.